This T cell receptor beta chain was identified during a study of blood T cell repertoires in COVID-19. Across the whole study: Material from acute and convalescent COVID-19 was sourced from the United States, Italy and Spain. PBMCs, B-cell-depleted T cells, or T cells were the source of the cDNA or gDNA that made up the material.

V was cut by 7 bases and J by 0 bases, with 10 bases left in between. CDR3 length: 13 residues. CDR1 and CDR2 (germline): GTSNPN, SVGIG (reference sequence). This clone appeared a single time. Source study methods: Reference gene primer amplification yielded estimated nucleated cell counts. Clones were read by immunoSEQ multiplex PCR, and TCRdb kept only the in-frame ones, dropping some. The DNA gave D and trimming, while V, J and clone size come from that table. The profile shows about 72,000 clones, about 80% of them singletons. The sequenced sample was peripheral blood. The receptor comes from a man between 60 and 75 years old with acute or convalescent COVID-19. The chain carries TRBV30 and TRBJ1-3, with D unresolved. This chain's CDR3 is CASTLLSGNTIYF. CDR3 DNA: TGTGCCTCTACCCTACTCTCTGGAAACACCATATATTTT.